This T cell receptor beta chain originates from a study of blood T cells in healthy people across ages. Study-level results: CMV status of donors was unknown, possibly confounding expanded clonotype changes. Both higher diversity and more naive CD4+ cells marked long-lived donors when set against aged donors.

There were at least 5.5 micrograms of total RNA extracted from every sample. Through a sample-barcoded 5' primer and a J-beta primer mix, a second PCR was run for roughly 6 to 11 cycles. TCRdb processed the 5' RACE reads anew with MiXCR; each CDR3 protein has one entry. The sample records about 900,000 distinct CDR3 sequences, around 49% being singletons. The CDR3 sequence is 15 residues long. Germline assignment: CDR1 LGHDT and CDR2 YNNKEL (reference sequence). V shed 5 bases and J 5 bases; nucleotides not matched to a gene: 12. Turning to this clonotype: Its antigen is as yet unknown.

This TCR came from a man aged 25 to 45 in good health. V gene TRBV3-1 combines with J gene TRBJ2-7, with TRBD1 identical over 7 bases. Sequencing was carried out using blood. CDR3 sequence (DNA): TGTGCCAGCAGCGGGGCATGGGAAGGGGGCGACGAGCAGTACTTC. Protein sequence: CASSGAWEGGDEQYF.